These 21 T cell receptor beta chains were sequenced from one sample in a study of cytotoxic CD8 clonotypes in ibrutinib-treated CLL. The data were produced by immunoSEQ multiplex PCR, yet TCRdb's version contains in-frame clones alone and is incomplete. Among about 44,000 clones listed, approximately 69% were seen once. The sample in question was PBMCs, obtained after 12 months of ibrutinib treatment. The origin of the receptors is a human donor with chronic lymphocytic leukemia.

In DNA form, the CDR3 reads TGTGCCAGCAGTTTAGGGGACAGACGAGGGGAGGATACGCAGTATTTT. Translated: CASSLGDRRGEDTQYF. This chain connects TRBV28 to TRBJ2-3, with 7 bases lining up with TRBD1. This CDR3 spans 16 amino acids. Germline V gives CDR1 MDHEN, CDR2 SYDVKM. The ends lost 2 bases at V and 6 bases at J; junction bases unmatched: 11.

Concerning this clone itself: Other DNA sequences of this sample code for an identical CDR3. CDR3 loop: CASSLGGAGSPLHF. The CDR3 DNA follows: TGTGCCAGCAGCTTAGGGGGGGCCGGCTCACCCCTCCACTTT. The chain couples TRBV7-9 to TRBJ1-6; possible D gene TRBD1, 6 bases. This CDR3 region has 14 residues. The V end lost 1 base, the J end lost 10 bases, and 11 bases lay between the germline ends. Looked up from germline, CDR1 is SEHNR and CDR2 is FQNEAQ (reference sequence).

The V call is TRBV10-3, the J call TRBJ1-1, with D possibly being TRBD1 (5 bases). CDR3 length equals 13 residues. Per germline, CDR1 ENHRY and CDR2 SYGVKD. V was clipped by 6 bases and J by 9 bases, with 17 bases between them. The CDR3 DNA follows: TGTGCCATCAGGATGTTGACAGAAGCCCAAGCTTTCTTT. Encoded protein: CAIRMLTEAQAFF.

The gene calls are TRBV5-1 and TRBJ2-6; no firm D call. From germline, CDR1 is SGHRS and CDR2 YFSETQ. V was pared by 4 bases and J by 2 bases, with 7 bases between. This CDR3 has 14 amino acids. This chain's CDR3 is CASSKTAGANVLTF. CDR3 coding DNA: TGCGCCAGCAGCAAGACCGCTGGGGCCAACGTCCTGACTTTC.

About this clone itself: Distinct nucleotide sequences in the sample also encode this CDR3. The chain is built from TRBV9 and TRBJ2-7, with TRBD2 identical over 9 bases. CDR1 SGDLS and CDR2 YYNGEE come from the germline V gene. The CDR3 has 17 amino acids. V lost 0 bases and J lost 4; bases outside the gene matches: 11. The CDR3 is CASSVGLAGPLGYEQYF. For the CDR3, the DNA is TGTGCCAGCAGCGTAGGGCTAGCGGGGCCCTTGGGGTACGAGCAGTACTTC.

The chain employs TRBV9 and TRBJ2-3; TRBD2 matches 10 bases. Germline assignment: CDR1 SGDLS and CDR2 YYNGEE. After removal of 0 bases from V and 2 bases from J, the junction contained 18 bases not matched to a gene. The CDR3 length is 21 residues. The CDR3 sequence is CASSVVPWRGSSGGDTDTQYF. CDR3 sequence (DNA): TGTGCCAGCAGCGTAGTACCCTGGCGTGGGTCTAGCGGGGGAGACACAGATACGCAGTATTTT.

The chain couples TRBV7-9 to TRBJ2-1; TRBD2 aligns across 7 bases. Looked up from germline, CDR1 is SEHNR and CDR2 is FQNEAQ (reference sequence). The CDR3 has 13 amino acids. V shed 11 bases, J shed 4 bases, and the junction held 8 bases outside the gene matches. As DNA, the CDR3 is TGTGCCGGGGGGACTAACGTTTACAATGAGCAGTTCTTC. Its protein product is CAGGTNVYNEQFF.

This chain joins TRBV6-1 and TRBJ2-1; D is ambiguous. Germline lookup yields CDR1 MNHNS and CDR2 SASEGT. The CDR3 is 16 residues long. Trimming left V 4 bases short and J 0 bases short, with 13 bases between. The CDR3 here is CASSVGSWNSYNEQFF. The CDR3 coding sequence is TGTGCCAGCAGTGTGGGCAGCTGGAACTCCTACAATGAGCAGTTCTTC.

This clone showed up just a few times. The CDR3 loop reads CASSTQGLGGNTIYF. The DNA of the CDR3 is TGTGCCAGCAGCACCCAGGGGTTAGGTGGAAACACCATATATTTT. The V and J genes are TRBV9 and TRBJ1-3; D is possibly TRBD1 (6 bases). This CDR3 is 15 amino acids long. Trimming removed 4 bases from V and 3 bases from J, with 14 bases in between. Per the germline V gene, CDR1 is SGDLS and CDR2 is YYNGEE.

CDR3 region: CASSLAGAAEAFF. The DNA for the CDR3 is TGCGCCAGCAGCTTGGCGGGGGCTGCTGAAGCTTTCTTT. This chain connects TRBV5-1 to TRBJ1-1; weak D call: TRBD1 (6 bases). With 0 bases removed from V and 6 bases from J, the gap between germline ends came to 9 bases. Germline V lookup: CDR1 SGHRS, CDR2 YFSETQ. The CDR3 sequence is 13 residues long.

The rearrangement joins TRBV6-5 to TRBJ1-6, with D perhaps matching TRBD1 (5 bases). Germline-derived CDR1 and CDR2 are MNHEY and SVGAGI. Trimming left V 2 bases short and J 7 bases short, with 15 bases between. The CDR3 extends over 16 amino acids. CDR3 DNA sequence: TGTGCCAGCAGTTACACCCAGGGAGGGGTAAATTCACCCCTCCACTTT. Protein: CASSYTQGGVNSPLHF.

The chain joins TRBV7-9 to TRBJ1-1, with D possibly matching TRBD1 (5 bases). CDR3 length: 11 residues. Trimming pared 5 bases from V and 12 bases from J, leaving 13 bases between. Germline values: CDR1 SEHNR, CDR2 FQNEAQ (reference sequence). CDR3 bases: TGTGCCAGCAGCCCCGGGGACCACTCTTTCTTT. It yields the protein CASSPGDHSFF. Complete variable domain (other parts from reference TRBV7-9 and TRBJ1-1): DTGVSQNPRHKITKRGQNVTFRCDPISEHNRLYWYRQTLGQGPEFLTYFQNEAQLEKSRLLSDRFSAERPKGSFSTLEIQRTEQGDSAMYLCASSPGDHSFFGQGTRLTVV.

The chain joins TRBV6-1 to TRBJ1-2; D ambiguous. CDR1 and CDR2 (germline): MNHNS, SASEGT. Between the trimmed V and J ends, which lost 6 bases and 4 bases, there was a span of 9 bases. The CDR3 contains 12 residues. CDR3 protein: CASRAASYGYTF. The CDR3 nucleotides read TGTGCCAGCAGAGCGGCCTCCTATGGCTACACCTTC.

V is TRBV5-1 and J is TRBJ1-2, with 9 bases lining up with TRBD1. Germline CDR1 is SGHRS and CDR2 is YFSETQ. The CDR3 length is 14 residues. J lost 7 bases, V lost 4 bases, and 8 bases had no gene match. CDR3 DNA: TGCGCCAGCAGCCCCCAGACAGGGGGTTTTGGCTACACCTTC. Translating gives CASSPQTGGFGYTF.

The chain carries TRBV11-3 and TRBJ2-7, with D possibly called TRBD1 or TRBD2 (5 bases each). Looked up from germline, CDR1 is SGHNT and CDR2 is YENEEA. With 3 bases removed from V and 1 base from J, the gap between germline ends came to 16 bases. This CDR3 contains 16 residues. Here the CDR3 DNA reads TGTGCCAGCAGCTTGGGTGGGGACCAAGGGTCCTACGAGCAGTACTTC. This sequence encodes CASSLGGDQGSYEQYF.

The CDR3: CASSLVGGNEQFF. Written as DNA, the CDR3 is TGTGCCAGCAGCTTAGTAGGGGGTAATGAGCAGTTCTTC. The chain employs TRBV11-3 and TRBJ2-1; maybe TRBD1 (6 bases). V lost 1 base to trimming and J lost 7 bases, with 8 bases between them. CDR3 size: 13 residues. CDR1 SGHNT and CDR2 YENEEA come from the germline V gene.

The J gene is TRBJ1-2, the V gene TRBV10-2; D is possibly TRBD1 (6 bases). Trimming stripped 7 bases from V and 3 bases from J, with 9 bases between. There are 12 residues in the CDR3. Germline CDR1 WSHSY, CDR2 SAAADI. The CDR3, as DNA: TGCGCCAGCACCCCAGGGGACTATGGCTACACCTTC. Protein product: CASTPGDYGYTF.

This clone was detected only a few times. This rearrangement joins TRBV2 to TRBJ2-1; no clear D gene. The germline V gene encodes CDR1 SNHLY and CDR2 FYNNEI. The V end was cut by 6 bases, the J end by 12 bases, with 12 bases between. This CDR3 is 11 amino acids long. For the CDR3, the DNA is TGTGCCAGCAGGCCCATCATGAGGCAGTTCTTC. Its protein is CASRPIMRQFF.

CDR3 nucleotides: TGTGCCAGCAGTCCCAGGGGCACTGAAGCTTTCTTT. Amino acid sequence: CASSPRGTEAFF. This rearrangement joins TRBV2 to TRBJ1-1, with TRBD1 as a possible D gene (6 bases). This CDR3 comprises 12 residues. Trimming left V 5 bases short and J 4 bases short, with 8 bases between. Per germline, CDR1 SNHLY and CDR2 FYNNEI.

This chain connects TRBV6-9 to TRBJ2-3; perhaps D is TRBD1 or TRBD2 (5 bases each). Germline loops: CDR1 MNHGY, CDR2 SVAAGI. V was shortened by 11 bases and J by 9 bases, with 24 bases between the two germline ends. The CDR3 loop spans 14 amino acids. The CDR3 region is CAPPLGQQMGTQYF. In DNA form, the CDR3 reads TGTGCCCCCCCACTAGGACAACAAATGGGGACGCAGTATTTT.

V is TRBV2 and J is TRBJ2-7; TRBD1 matches 8 bases. Germline V gives CDR1 SNHLY, CDR2 FYNNEI. This CDR3 contains 13 residues. Unmatched junction bases numbered 3, after V lost 6 bases and J lost 2 bases. The CDR3 DNA follows: TGTGCCAGCAGGGACAGGGCCCCCTACGAGCAGTACTTC. It translates to CASRDRAPYEQYF.